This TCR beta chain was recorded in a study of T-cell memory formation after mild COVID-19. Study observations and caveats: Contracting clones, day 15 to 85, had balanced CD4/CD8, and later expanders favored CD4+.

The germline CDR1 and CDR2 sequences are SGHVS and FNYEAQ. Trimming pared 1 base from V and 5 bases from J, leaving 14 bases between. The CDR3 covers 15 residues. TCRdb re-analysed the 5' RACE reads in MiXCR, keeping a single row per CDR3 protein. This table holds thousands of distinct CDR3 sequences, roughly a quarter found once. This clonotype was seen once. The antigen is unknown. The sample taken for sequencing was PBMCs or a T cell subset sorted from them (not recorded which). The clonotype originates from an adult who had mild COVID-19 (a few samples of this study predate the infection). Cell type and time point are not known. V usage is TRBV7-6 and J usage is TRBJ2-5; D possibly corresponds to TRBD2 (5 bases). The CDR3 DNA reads TGTGCCAGCAGCTTAGATGTGAGGGTCAGCGAGACCCAGTACTTC. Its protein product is CASSLDVRVSETQYF.